The 19 T cell receptor beta chains below come from one sample, sequenced in a study of T cells in Graves' hyperthyroidism and ophthalmopathy. From RNA transcripts, TCR beta CDR3 regions were amplified. First-round RT-PCR with HTBI primers amplified the TCR CDR3 region. TCRdb analysed the multiplex PCR reads with MiXCR anew, one entry per CDR3 protein. The sample lists a few hundred thousand distinct CDR3 sequences; roughly 13% were seen once. Sequenced input: blood. Receptors originate from a woman in her thirties or forties with Graves' ophthalmopathy.

As concerns this clonotype: Since a much larger clone is just one base distant, this may be a read error. J is TRBJ1-1 and V is TRBV29-1; 7 bases line up with TRBD1. Germline values: CDR1 SQVTM, CDR2 ANQGSEA. The CDR3 length is 12 residues. Written as DNA, the CDR3 is TGCAGCGTTAAGACAGGGACCACTGAAGCTTCCTTT. This translates into CSVKTGTTEASF.

This clonotype has a count of ten or more. The J gene is TRBJ2-3, the V gene TRBV12-3 or TRBV12-4; 10 nucleotides line up with TRBD2. The CDR3 contains 15 residues. Trimming removed 5 bases from V and 5 bases from J; junction bases left unmatched: 7. The CDR3 loop reads CASSQAGGPGDTQYF. CDR3 coding DNA: TGTGCCAGCAGTCAAGCGGGAGGGCCGGGAGATACGCAGTATTTT.

As for this clonotype: It may be a read error: a sequence one base away is much more abundant. The gene calls are TRBV12-3 or TRBV12-4 and TRBJ2-1; TRBD2 aligns across 8 bases. Trimming took 5 bases from V and 7 from J; bases not matched to a gene: 7. The CDR3 contains 14 residues. The CDR3 region is CASSPPAGVNEQFF. The CDR3 DNA reads TGTGCCAGCAGTCCTCCAGCGGGGGTTAATGAGCAGTTCTTC.

In its sample, this clonotype was seen many times. The CDR3 nucleotides read TGTGCCAGCAGTGGTTGGCAGGTTGAAAAACTGTTTTTT. It codes for CASSGWQVEKLFF. The genes are TRBV7-9 and TRBJ1-4; D gene unclear. The V gene lost 6 bases and the J gene lost 7 bases, with 12 bases spanning the gap. CDR3 length: 13 amino acids. The germline CDR1 and CDR2 sequences are SEHNR and FQNEAQ (reference sequence).

Regarding this clonotype: The conserved closing phenylalanine or tryptophan is absent in this CDR3, likely reflecting a read error. The V gene is TRBV6-1, the J gene TRBJ1-4, with D tentatively TRBD1 (5 bases). Per germline, CDR1 MNHNS and CDR2 SASEGT. V was cut by 1 base and J by 0 bases, with 6 bases left in between. This CDR3 has 15 amino acids. The CDR3 sequence: CASSEGGATNEKLFS. The DNA for the CDR3 is TGTGCCAGCAGTGAAGGGGGGGCAACTAATGAAAAACTGTTTTCT.

The chain links TRBV30 to TRBJ2-7, with D possibly matching TRBD1 (6 bases). The CDR3 totals 12 residues. Trimming stripped 5 bases from V and 2 bases from J, with 10 bases between. Germline V gene lookup returns CDR1 GTSNPN and CDR2 SVGIG (reference sequence). Written as DNA, the CDR3 is TGTGCCTGGGCAGGGACAACCTACGAGCAGTACTTC. It encodes CAWAGTTYEQYF.

This clonotype was detected many times. J is TRBJ1-5 and V is TRBV6-1, with D possibly matching TRBD1 (5 bases). V lost 6 bases and J 0 bases, leaving 9 bases between the germline ends. The CDR3 has 14 residues. Germline assignment: CDR1 MNHNS and CDR2 SASEGT. The CDR3 DNA reads as TGTGCCAGCAGGGAGGGACTTAGCAATCAGCCCCAGCATTTT. It codes for CASREGLSNQPQHF.

The chain links TRBV7-9 to TRBJ2-3, with 13 bases fitting TRBD2. The CDR3 sequence is 18 residues long. Germline V gives CDR1 SEHNR, CDR2 FQNEAQ (reference sequence). After removal of 4 bases from V and 2 bases from J, the junction contained 9 bases not matched to a gene. The CDR3 DNA sequence: TGTGCCAGCAGCTCAACCAGGACTAGCGGGGGCCTCACAGATACGCAGTATTTT. Residues: CASSSTRTSGGLTDTQYF. Complete variable domain (other parts from reference TRBV7-9 and TRBJ2-3): DTGVSQNPRHKITKRGQNVTFRCDPISEHNRLYWYRQTLGQGPEFLTYFQNEAQLEKSRLLSDRFSAERPKGSFSTLEIQRTEQGDSAMYLCASSSTRTSGGLTDTQYFGPGTRLTVL.

J is TRBJ2-2 and V is TRBV7-9; D perhaps matches TRBD2 (6 bases). Per germline, CDR1 SEHNR and CDR2 FQNEAQ (reference sequence). This CDR3 comprises 15 residues. Trimming cost V 5 bases and J 7 bases, with 17 bases left between them. DNA for the CDR3: TGTGCCAGCAGCCACCCAGGCGGGGTGGTCGGGGAGCTGTTTTTT. Translating it yields CASSHPGGVVGELFF.

This clonotype appeared a few times. The gene calls are TRBV2 and TRBJ2-2; D is ambiguous. The CDR3 length is 15 residues. V was trimmed by 7 bases and J by 3 bases, leaving 15 bases between them. Germline V CDR1 and CDR2: SNHLY, FYNNEI. The CDR3 is CASTLREGHTGELFF. The CDR3, as DNA: TGTGCCAGCACCCTAAGGGAAGGTCACACCGGGGAGCTGTTTTTT.

Only a few counts were recorded for this clonotype. The V gene is TRBV24-1, the J gene TRBJ2-3, with 7 bases fitting TRBD1. Per the germline V gene, CDR1 is KGHDR and CDR2 is SFDVKD. V lost 2 bases, J lost 12 bases, and 13 bases stayed unmatched. The CDR3 sequence is 15 residues long. The CDR3 is CATSDYPGQNSRQYF. CDR3 nucleotide sequence: TGTGCCACCAGTGATTATCCGGGACAGAACTCCCGACAGTATTTT.

In its sample, this clonotype is medium-sized. The rearrangement joins TRBV20-1 to TRBJ2-1; the D gene is possibly TRBD2 (6 bases). Trimming shortened V by 5 bases and J by 7 bases, and 18 bases separated the two germline ends. Germline V gives CDR1 DFQATT, CDR2 SNEGSKA (reference sequence). CDR3 length equals 14 residues. This CDR3 is CSAETGLLPNEQFF. The CDR3 nucleotides read TGCAGTGCTGAGACGGGACTCCTTCCGAATGAGCAGTTCTTC.

The rearrangement links TRBV20-1 to TRBJ2-1, with 7 bases matching TRBD2. The CDR3 is 15 amino acids. J lost 5 bases, V lost 5 bases, and 12 bases had no gene match. Per the germline V gene, CDR1 is DFQATT and CDR2 is SNEGSKA (reference sequence). CDR3 protein: CSASRASGLNNEQFF. CDR3 DNA sequence: TGCAGTGCTTCCCGTGCTAGCGGATTAAACAATGAGCAGTTCTTC.

Many counts were recorded for this clonotype. The rearrangement links TRBV3-1 to TRBJ1-2; 8 nucleotides agree with TRBD1. Losses at the gene ends were 3 bases for V and 6 bases for J; bases not matched to a gene: 12. CDR3 length equals 16 residues. Germline CDR1 and CDR2: LGHDT and YNNKEL (reference sequence). The CDR3 protein is CASSHSDRVVVHGYTF. In nucleotides, the CDR3 is TGTGCCAGCAGCCATTCGGACAGGGTTGTTGTTCATGGCTACACCTTC.

The chain links TRBV12-3 or TRBV12-4 to TRBJ2-1, with D possibly being TRBD2 (6 bases). There are 14 residues in the CDR3. Between the trimmed V and J ends, which lost 8 bases and 8 bases, there was a span of 19 bases. The CDR3: CASSPVRVADEQFF. The CDR3, as DNA: TGTGCCAGCTCCCCTGTTCGGGTAGCGGATGAGCAGTTCTTC.

This clonotype was recorded at least ten times. The J gene is TRBJ1-2, the V gene TRBV5-1, with 7 bases identical to TRBD1. The germline gives CDR1 SGHRS, CDR2 YFSETQ. With V trimmed by 4 bases and J by 0 bases, 6 bases remained unmatched. The CDR3 runs to 15 residues. DNA of the CDR3: TGCGCCAGCAGCCTCCGGGACAGCCCTAACTATGGCTACACCTTC. Its translation is CASSLRDSPNYGYTF.

Many counts were recorded for this clonotype. The V gene is TRBV6-1, the J gene TRBJ2-4; D call uncertain. The CDR3 runs 19 residues. The V gene lost 7 bases and the J gene lost 0 bases, with 25 bases spanning the gap. CDR1 and CDR2 from the germline V gene are MNHNS and SASEGT. The CDR3 DNA follows: TGTGCCAGCACCCTCCGGACGCCTCTTACGTATCTAGCCAAAAACATTCAGTACTTC. Translating gives CASTLRTPLTYLAKNIQYF.

This clonotype was recorded at least ten times. The V gene is TRBV20-1, the J gene TRBJ2-2; the D gene is possibly TRBD2 (5 bases). The germline V gene encodes CDR1 DFQATT and CDR2 SNEGSKA (reference sequence). Trimming removed 0 bases from V and 1 base from J, with 6 bases in between. The CDR3 runs 14 residues. The CDR3 sequence: CSAREAGNTGELFF. Here the CDR3 DNA reads TGCAGTGCTAGAGAGGCGGGGAACACCGGGGAGCTGTTTTTT.

The V call is TRBV4-2, the J call TRBJ2-5, with D possibly matching TRBD1 (5 bases). This CDR3 has 16 residues. Per germline, CDR1 LGHNA and CDR2 YNFKEQ. With 0 bases removed from V and 7 bases from J, the gap between germline ends came to 18 bases. CDR3 DNA: TGTGCCAGCAGCCAAGATTTAGGGGCCCTCGGTTGGACCCAGTACTTC. This translates into CASSQDLGALGWTQYF.